This TCR beta chain was observed in a study of Ad26.COV2.S vaccination and SARS-CoV-2 variants. Study context: Dosing was one shot or two shots 56 days apart.

The CDR3 has 12 residues. The germline CDR1 and CDR2 sequences are SNHLY and FYNNEI. V shed 3 bases and J shed 4 bases, with 7 bases lying between them. Produced via immunoSEQ multiplex PCR; TCRdb's table is partial and in-frame only. The table lists approximately 480,000 clones, 87% of them singletons. Documented treatment: 15 to 20 received Ad26.COV2.S at low or high dose, single or two shots; about 5 received placebo; per-sample allocation not given. Samples were taken on day 63 after the first vaccine or placebo injection. The donor's status was that of an adult aged 18-55 years in Boston. As its vector, the vaccine had Ad26, which expressed Wuhan-strain SARS-CoV-2 spike.

Sample: peripheral blood, taken in a trial of Ad26.COV2.S vaccine versus placebo. The sequence came from a person aged 18 to 59 who received the Ad26.COV2.S COVID-19 vaccine or a placebo. The rearrangement links TRBV2 to TRBJ2-7; D is ambiguous. CDR3 loop: CASSDKIYEQYF. The CDR3 nucleotides are TGTGCCAGCAGTGACAAGATTTACGAGCAGTACTTC.